This TCR beta chain was retrieved from a study of blood T cell repertoires in COVID-19. Study in general: The analysed material was cDNA or gDNA that came from T cells, B-cell-depleted T cells, or PBMCs.

Seattle-derived patients entered the study during active infection and were followed longitudinally. In the authors' methods: Amplification of reference gene primers provided the estimated nucleated cell counts. This table comes from immunoSEQ multiplex PCR, and its TCRdb copy is limited to in-frame clones, with some not included. V and J calls and clone size are those listed in that table; D and trimming were worked out from the DNA. Of under 200,000 clones listed, less than 85% are singletons. CDR1 SGHNT and CDR2 YYREEE come from the germline V gene (reference sequence). The ends were cut back, 2 bases at V and 16 bases at J, with 16 bases in the middle. The CDR3 consists of 12 residues.

This sequence was found in a woman in her fifties or sixties with COVID-19, enrolled during active disease. V is TRBV5-4 and J is TRBJ2-1; the D gene is possibly TRBD2 (6 bases). The specimen was peripheral blood. The CDR3 DNA reads TGTGCCAGCAGCTTTCGGCGGGGACTTGTATTCTTC. Protein product: CASSFRRGLVFF. Filled out from reference TRBV5-4 and TRBJ2-1, the complete variable domain reads ETGVTQSPTHLIKTRGQQVTLRCSSQSGHNTVSWYQQALGQGPQFIFQYYREEENGRGNFPPRFSGLQFPNYSSELNVNALELDDSALYLCASSFRRGLVFFGPGTRLTVL.